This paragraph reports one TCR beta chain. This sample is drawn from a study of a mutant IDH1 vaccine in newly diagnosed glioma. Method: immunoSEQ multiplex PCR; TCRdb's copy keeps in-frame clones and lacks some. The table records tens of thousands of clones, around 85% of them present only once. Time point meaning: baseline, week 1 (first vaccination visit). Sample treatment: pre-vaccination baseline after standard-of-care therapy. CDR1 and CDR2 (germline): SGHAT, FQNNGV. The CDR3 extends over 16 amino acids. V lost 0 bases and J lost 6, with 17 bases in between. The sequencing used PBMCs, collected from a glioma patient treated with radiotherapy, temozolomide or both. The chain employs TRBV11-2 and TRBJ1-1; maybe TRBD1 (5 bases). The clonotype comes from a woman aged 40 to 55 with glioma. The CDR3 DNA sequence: TGTGCCAGCAGCTTAGACTCCGGGACCCCCCGGGCTGAAGCTTTCTTT. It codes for CASSLDSGTPRAEAFF.